A selection of T cell receptor beta chains follows, all from one sample in a study of cytomegalovirus exposure and HLA in healthy donors. Profiled with immunoSEQ multiplex PCR; TCRdb holds only in-frame clones, not every one. The table includes around 250,000 clones, nearly 95% detected once. Sequencing used PBMCs. All receptors derive from a girl aged 2-9 years in good health and CMV-seronegative. Each CDR3 is given with its conserved first and last residue. A D gene is named only where the DNA matches it firmly. Not every row has a clone size; where given, it reads once, few, many or a size class.

D: NA; J: TRBJ2-1; size: NA; V: TRBV11-3; DNA: TGTGCCAGCAGCTTAGACCCCGGACTAAGTGAGCAGTTCTTC; CDR3: CASSLDPGLSEQFF
D: NA; J: TRBJ2-5; size: NA; V: TRBV19; DNA: TGTGCCAGTAGCCCTCAGGGGCTCGAGACCCAGTACTTC; CDR3: CASSPQGLETQYF
D: TRBD1; J: TRBJ1-2; size: NA; V: TRBV7-9; DNA: TGTGCCAGCAGCGTAGATCCCGGGACAGGGGGCCGTGGCTACACCTTC; CDR3: CASSVDPGTGGRGYTF
D: NA; J: TRBJ1-1; size: NA; V: TRBV15; DNA: TGTGCCACCACTATCAGGGAAGGTACTGAAGCTTTCTTT; CDR3: CATTIREGTEAFF
D: TRBD2; J: TRBJ2-1; size: NA; V: TRBV7-8; DNA: TGTGCCAGCAGCCTTCAGCGGGGGGGAAATTACAATGAGCAGTTCTTC; CDR3: CASSLQRGGNYNEQFF
D: NA; J: TRBJ1-2; size: NA; V: TRBV5-1; DNA: TGCGCCAGCAGCTTGGCCGTAACGGGTGGTGGTGGCTACACCTTC; CDR3: CASSLAVTGGGGYTF
D: NA; J: TRBJ1-4; size: NA; V: TRBV2; DNA: TGTGCCAGCAGTGACAGGGCGGTTGTACTGTTTTTT; CDR3: CASSDRAVVLFF
D: TRBD2; J: TRBJ2-1; size: NA; V: TRBV27; DNA: TGTGCCAGCAGTTTAGGGGGGGACAATGAGCAGTTCTTC; CDR3: CASSLGGDNEQFF
D: NA; J: TRBJ1-1; size: NA; V: TRBV5-4; DNA: TGTGCCAGCAGCTCACAGGGATTGAACACTGAAGCTTTCTTT; CDR3: CASSSQGLNTEAFF
D: TRBD2; J: TRBJ2-1; size: NA; V: TRBV11-1; DNA: TGTGCCAGCAGCCCCCGTCTAGCGGGAGGTGGGGAGCAGTTCTTC; CDR3: CASSPRLAGGGEQFF
D: TRBD1; J: TRBJ1-3; size: NA; V: TRBV10-3; DNA: TGTGCCATCAGCAGGGGGCTCTCTGGAAACACCATATATTTT; CDR3: CAISRGLSGNTIYF
D: TRBD1; J: TRBJ1-5; size: NA; V: TRBV5-4; DNA: TGTGCCAGCAGCCAGGACAGGTCCGATCAGCCCCAGCATTTT; CDR3: CASSQDRSDQPQHF
D: NA; J: TRBJ1-2; size: NA; V: TRBV19; DNA: TGTGCCAGTAAAGAGGCAGGGGAGTGGTATGGCTACACCTTC; CDR3: CASKEAGEWYGYTF
D: TRBD2; J: TRBJ2-7; size: NA; V: TRBV7-6; DNA: TGTGCCAGCAGCCCGGGACTAGCGGGAGGGCCGGGGGCCTACGAGCAGTACTTC; CDR3: CASSPGLAGGPGAYEQYF
D: TRBD2; J: TRBJ2-5; size: NA; V: TRBV4-2; DNA: TGTGCCAGCAGCCCCAGGACTAGCGGGGGAGAGACCCAGTACTTC; CDR3: CASSPRTSGGETQYF
D: NA; J: TRBJ2-7; size: NA; V: TRBV5-6; DNA: TGTGCCAGCAGCTTGGAGTTCTACGAGCAGTACTTC; CDR3: CASSLEFYEQYF
D: TRBD2; J: TRBJ2-2; size: NA; V: TRBV28; DNA: TGTGCCAGCAGTTTAAGACTAGCGGGAGTTTACGGGGAGCTGTTTTTT; CDR3: CASSLRLAGVYGELFF
D: TRBD1; J: TRBJ2-7; size: NA; V: TRBV9; DNA: TGTGCCAGCAGCGTAGGAGACGTGGGACAGGGGACGGGCGAGCAGTACTTC; CDR3: CASSVGDVGQGTGEQYF
D: NA; J: TRBJ2-3; size: NA; V: TRBV5-1; DNA: TGCGCCAGCAGCCCAGACAGGACTAGCACAGATACGCAGTATTTT; CDR3: CASSPDRTSTDTQYF
D: NA; J: TRBJ2-3; size: NA; V: TRBV6-5; DNA: TGTGCCAGCAGTTCCCGAGTGGCAGATACGCAGTATTTT; CDR3: CASSSRVADTQYF
D: NA; J: TRBJ1-2; size: once; V: TRBV30; DNA: TGTGCCTGGAGTGTAGTCTGGGCGGGGAATAACTATGGCTACACCTTC; CDR3: CAWSVVWAGNNYGYTF
D: NA; J: TRBJ2-3; size: NA; V: TRBV7-2; DNA: TGTGCCAGCAGCCCGTGGGCTGGGGGCGGGAGAGATACGCAGTATTTT; CDR3: CASSPWAGGGRDTQYF
D: TRBD1; J: TRBJ1-1; size: NA; V: TRBV27; DNA: TGTGCCAGCAGTCCCCGGACAGGGCTGAACACTGAAGCTTTCTTT; CDR3: CASSPRTGLNTEAFF
D: TRBD1; J: TRBJ1-6; size: NA; V: TRBV30; DNA: TGTGCCTGGAGTGGAGGGGACAGTGGGCCCGGGGGCAGCACCCTCCACTTT; CDR3: CAWSGGDSGPGGSTLHF
D: NA; J: TRBJ2-1; size: NA; V: TRBV7-9; DNA: TGTGCCAGCAGCCGTGATAGCTCCTACAATGAGCAGTTCTTC; CDR3: CASSRDSSYNEQFF
D: NA; J: TRBJ1-2; size: NA; V: TRBV19; DNA: TGTGCCAGTAAATTCGGGGCTAACTATGGCTACACCTTC; CDR3: CASKFGANYGYTF
D: NA; J: TRBJ2-5; size: NA; V: TRBV5-1; DNA: TGCGCCAGCAGCTTGTCATTGGGAGGAGGCCAAGAGACCCAGTACTTC; CDR3: CASSLSLGGGQETQYF
D: TRBD1; J: TRBJ1-4; size: NA; V: TRBV19; DNA: TGTGCCAGCCGGGACAGCGGAAGCGGGGAAAAACTGTTTTTT; CDR3: CASRDSGSGEKLFF
D: TRBD2; J: TRBJ2-3; size: once; V: TRBV30; DNA: TGTGCCTGGGGGGAGGGGACTAACACAGATACGCAGTATTTT; CDR3: CAWGEGTNTDTQYF
D: NA; J: TRBJ1-6; size: NA; V: TRBV30; DNA: TGTGCCTGGAGTGTTCGGGGGACGGATTCACCCCTCCACTTT; CDR3: CAWSVRGTDSPLHF
D: TRBD1; J: TRBJ2-1; size: NA; V: TRBV30; DNA: TGTGCCTGGAGTGTGGGACAGGGCATCCTATACAATGAGCAGTTCTTC; CDR3: CAWSVGQGILYNEQFF
D: TRBD1; J: TRBJ1-1; size: NA; V: TRBV14; DNA: TGTGCCAGCAGCCAGTTTACCGGGACAGGGGGCACTGAAGCTTTCTTT; CDR3: CASSQFTGTGGTEAFF
D: NA; J: TRBJ1-3; size: once; V: TRBV5-8; DNA: TGTGCCAGTCTGCTACGTCAGGCCGGCCGAAACACCATATATTTT; CDR3: CASLLRQAGRNTIYF
D: NA; J: TRBJ2-2; size: NA; V: TRBV19; DNA: TGTGCCAGTAGGGAACAGACGAACACCGGGGAGCTGTTTTTT; CDR3: CASREQTNTGELFF
D: NA; J: TRBJ1-2; size: NA; V: TRBV19; DNA: TGTGCCAGTAGTATAGAAGCTGGGCAGTATGGCTACACCTTC; CDR3: CASSIEAGQYGYTF
D: TRBD1; J: TRBJ2-7; size: NA; V: TRBV13; DNA: TGTGCCAGCAGCAACACAGGGGGAGTGGACGAGCAGTACTTC; CDR3: CASSNTGGVDEQYF
D: TRBD1; J: TRBJ1-2; size: NA; V: TRBV30; DNA: TGTGCCTGCACCGGGACAGAGGGGGGCTACACCTTC; CDR3: CACTGTEGGYTF
D: TRBD2; J: TRBJ2-1; size: once; V: TRBV6-6; DNA: TGTGCCAGCAGTTACATAGCGGGAGGGGGGAATGAGCAGTTCTTC; CDR3: CASSYIAGGGNEQFF
D: TRBD2; J: TRBJ2-3; size: NA; V: TRBV7-9; DNA: TGTGCCAGCAGCTTACTAGCGGGAGCAGATACGCAGTATTTT; CDR3: CASSLLAGADTQYF
D: TRBD2; J: TRBJ2-7; size: NA; V: TRBV10-1; DNA: TGCGCCAGCAGTGAGCGGACTAGCGGGTACGAGCAGTACTTC; CDR3: CASSERTSGYEQYF
D: TRBD1; J: TRBJ2-7; size: once; V: TRBV6-5; DNA: TGTGCCAGCAGTTACACAGGGGGCACCCCCTACGAGCAGTACTTC; CDR3: CASSYTGGTPYEQYF
D: TRBD2; J: TRBJ2-7; size: NA; V: TRBV6-5; DNA: TGTGCCAGCAGGGCCGGGGGGACCTACGAGCAGTACTTC; CDR3: CASRAGGTYEQYF
D: TRBD1; J: TRBJ1-2; size: NA; V: TRBV28; DNA: TGTGCCAGCAGGGGGGGACAGGGGAACTATGGCTACACCTTC; CDR3: CASRGGQGNYGYTF
D: NA; J: TRBJ2-3; size: NA; V: TRBV2; DNA: TGTGCCAGCTATGCCCAGGGCAGGTCCTCCGGAGATACGCAGTATTTT; CDR3: CASYAQGRSSGDTQYF
D: TRBD1; J: TRBJ2-1; size: NA; V: TRBV12-5; DNA: TGTGCTAGTGGTGAGGACAGGGAGGCCCCCAATGAGCAGTTCTTC; CDR3: CASGEDREAPNEQFF
D: NA; J: TRBJ1-5; size: NA; V: TRBV10-3; DNA: TGTGCCATCAGTGAGTCAGGGGGCAATCAGCCCCAGCATTTT; CDR3: CAISESGGNQPQHF
D: TRBD2; J: TRBJ2-1; size: NA; V: TRBV5-1; DNA: TGCGCCAGCAGCCATAGCGGGGGGGCGGGTAATGAGCAGTTCTTC; CDR3: CASSHSGGAGNEQFF